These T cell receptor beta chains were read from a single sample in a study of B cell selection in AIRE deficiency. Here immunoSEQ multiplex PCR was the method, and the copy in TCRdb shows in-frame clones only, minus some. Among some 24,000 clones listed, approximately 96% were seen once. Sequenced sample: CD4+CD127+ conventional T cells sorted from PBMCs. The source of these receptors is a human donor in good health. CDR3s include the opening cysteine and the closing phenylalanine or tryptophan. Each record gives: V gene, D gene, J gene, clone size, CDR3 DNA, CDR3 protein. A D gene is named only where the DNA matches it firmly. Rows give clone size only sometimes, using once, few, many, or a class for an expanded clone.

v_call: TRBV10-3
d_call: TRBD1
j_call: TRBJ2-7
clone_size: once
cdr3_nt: TGTGCCATCAGTGACAGGACAGGGGGCGCGGAGCAGTACTTC
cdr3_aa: CAISDRTGGAEQYF

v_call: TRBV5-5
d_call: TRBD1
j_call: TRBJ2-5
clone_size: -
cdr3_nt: TGTGCCAGCAGCTTGGCCGCGACAGGGCCCCAAGAGACCCAGTACTTC
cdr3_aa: CASSLAATGPQETQYF

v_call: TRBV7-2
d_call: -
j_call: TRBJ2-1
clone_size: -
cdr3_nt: TGTGCCAGCAGCCCCCGGGCAGGGACGTGGAATGAGCAGTTCTTC
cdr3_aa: CASSPRAGTWNEQFF

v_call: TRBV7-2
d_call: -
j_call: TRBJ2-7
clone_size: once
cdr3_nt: TGTGCCAGCAGCCTCGGGAGAGGACAGTCCTACGAGCAGTACTTC
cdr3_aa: CASSLGRGQSYEQYF

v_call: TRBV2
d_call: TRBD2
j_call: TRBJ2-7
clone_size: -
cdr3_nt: TGTGCCAGCAGCCTGACTAGCGGGGGAAGGTACGAGCAGTACTTC
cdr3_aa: CASSLTSGGRYEQYF

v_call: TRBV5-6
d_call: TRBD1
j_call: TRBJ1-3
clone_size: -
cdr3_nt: TGTGCCAGCAGCTTGGTGGACAGGGACGGAAACACCATATATTTT
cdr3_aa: CASSLVDRDGNTIYF

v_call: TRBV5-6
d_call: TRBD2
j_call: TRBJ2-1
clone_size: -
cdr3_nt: TGTGCCAGCAGCTTAGGGCTAGCGGGGTATGATGAGCAGTTCTTC
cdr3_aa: CASSLGLAGYDEQFF

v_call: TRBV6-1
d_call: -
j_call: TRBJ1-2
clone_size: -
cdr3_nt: TGTGCCAGCGGGGGGCATGGACAAACTTATGGCTACACCTTC
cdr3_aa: CASGGHGQTYGYTF

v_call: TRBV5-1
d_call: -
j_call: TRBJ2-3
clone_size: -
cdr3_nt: TGCGCCAGCAGCTTGAAGGTGGATACGCAGTATTTT
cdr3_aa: CASSLKVDTQYF

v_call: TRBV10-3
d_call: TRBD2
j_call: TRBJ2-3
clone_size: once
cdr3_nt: TGTGCCATCAGTGAGACCTCCTGGGGCGGGGGGGCCGATACGCAGTATTTT
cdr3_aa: CAISETSWGGGADTQYF

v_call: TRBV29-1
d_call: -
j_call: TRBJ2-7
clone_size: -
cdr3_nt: TGCAGCGCCCTTTCGGACGAGCAGTACTTC
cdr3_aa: CSALSDEQYF

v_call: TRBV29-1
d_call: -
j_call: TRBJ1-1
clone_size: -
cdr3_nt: TGCAGCGTCGGCAAGGGTACCACTGAAGCTTTCTTT
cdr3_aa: CSVGKGTTEAFF

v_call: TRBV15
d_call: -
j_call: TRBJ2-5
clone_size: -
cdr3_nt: TGTGCCACCAGCAGAGATACGTTGGCGAACGAGAAGTACTTC
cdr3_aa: CATSRDTLANEKYF

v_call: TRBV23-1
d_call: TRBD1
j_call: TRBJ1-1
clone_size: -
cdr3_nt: TGCGCCAGTAGAGGGCTTACAGGGGTGATTATGGAAAGGTACACTGAAGCTTTCTTT
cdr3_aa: CASRGLTGVIMERYTEAFF

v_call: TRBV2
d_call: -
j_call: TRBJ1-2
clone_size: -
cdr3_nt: TGTGCCAGCACCTACTACATGCCAAACTATGGCTACACCTTC
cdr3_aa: CASTYYMPNYGYTF

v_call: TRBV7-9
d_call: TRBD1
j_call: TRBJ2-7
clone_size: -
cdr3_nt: TGTGCCAGCAGCTCGGGACAGGGAGGGGCCTACAGCTCCTACGAGCAGTACTTC
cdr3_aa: CASSSGQGGAYSSYEQYF

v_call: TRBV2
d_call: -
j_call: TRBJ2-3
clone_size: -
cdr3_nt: TGTGCCAGCTCCGTAAGGCAGAGAGGCACAGATACGCAGTATTTT
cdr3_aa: CASSVRQRGTDTQYF

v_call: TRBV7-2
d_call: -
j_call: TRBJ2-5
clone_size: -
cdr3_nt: TGTGCCAGCAGCTCTCCAGGACACCAAGAGACCCAGTACTTC
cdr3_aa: CASSSPGHQETQYF

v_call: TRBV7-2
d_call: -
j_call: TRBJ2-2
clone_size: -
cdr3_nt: TGTGCCAGCACAACCTATCAATACAGAACCGGGGAGCTGTTTTTT
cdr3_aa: CASTTYQYRTGELFF

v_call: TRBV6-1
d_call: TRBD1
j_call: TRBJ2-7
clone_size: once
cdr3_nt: TGTGCCAGCGCATCCGGGACAGGGGACTACGAGCAGTACTTC
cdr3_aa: CASASGTGDYEQYF

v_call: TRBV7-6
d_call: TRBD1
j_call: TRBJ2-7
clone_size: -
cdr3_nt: TGTGCCAGCAGCTTAGGGGGACAGGGGTTTTACGAGCAGTACTTC
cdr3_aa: CASSLGGQGFYEQYF

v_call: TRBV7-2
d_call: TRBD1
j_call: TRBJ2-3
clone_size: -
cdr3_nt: TGTGCCAGCAGCTTAGGGGACAGGGGGTCAGATACGCAGTATTTT
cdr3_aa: CASSLGDRGSDTQYF

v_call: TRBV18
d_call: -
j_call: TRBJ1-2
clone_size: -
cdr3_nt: TGTGCCAGCTCACAGACGACAGGCGCCACTCAATCCTATGGCTACACCTTC
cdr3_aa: CASSQTTGATQSYGYTF

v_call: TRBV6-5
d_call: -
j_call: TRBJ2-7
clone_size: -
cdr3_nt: TGTGCCAGCGAAAAGCCAGGGTCCTACGAGCAGTACTTC
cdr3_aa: CASEKPGSYEQYF

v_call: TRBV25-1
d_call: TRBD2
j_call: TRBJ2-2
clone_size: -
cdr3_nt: TGTGCCAGCAGTGAGGCTAGCGGGGCCGGGGAGCTGTTTTTT
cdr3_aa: CASSEASGAGELFF

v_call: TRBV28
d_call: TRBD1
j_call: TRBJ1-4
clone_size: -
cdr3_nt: TGTGCCAGCAGTCTCGAGGGACAGGGTTTCGAAACTAATGAAAAACTGTTTTTT
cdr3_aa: CASSLEGQGFETNEKLFF

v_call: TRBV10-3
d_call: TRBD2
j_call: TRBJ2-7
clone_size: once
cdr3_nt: TGTGCCACCTTCAGCGGGGCGGACTCCTACGAGCAGTACTTC
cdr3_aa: CATFSGADSYEQYF

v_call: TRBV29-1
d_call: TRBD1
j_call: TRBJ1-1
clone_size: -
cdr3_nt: TGCAGCGCAGGACAGGGGATGAACACTGAAGCTTTCTTT
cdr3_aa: CSAGQGMNTEAFF

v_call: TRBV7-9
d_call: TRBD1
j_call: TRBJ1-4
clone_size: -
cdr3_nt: TGTGCCAGCAGCGCCTGGACAGGCTTTAATGAAAAACTGTTTTTT
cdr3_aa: CASSAWTGFNEKLFF

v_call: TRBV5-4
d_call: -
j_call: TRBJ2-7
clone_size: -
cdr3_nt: TGTGCCAGCTGGAGGCGGGACTCAGCCTACGAGCAGTACTTC
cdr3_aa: CASWRRDSAYEQYF

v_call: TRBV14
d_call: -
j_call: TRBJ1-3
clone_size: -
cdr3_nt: TGTGCCAGCAGCCAAGGACCCAAAGGTCTAGGGGTCGGCGAATCCTCTGGAAACACCATATATTTT
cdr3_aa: CASSQGPKGLGVGESSGNTIYF

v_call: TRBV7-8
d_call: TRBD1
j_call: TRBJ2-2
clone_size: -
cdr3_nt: TGTGCCAGCCGCCAACTGACAGGGATCACCGGGGAGCTGTTTTTT
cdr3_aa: CASRQLTGITGELFF

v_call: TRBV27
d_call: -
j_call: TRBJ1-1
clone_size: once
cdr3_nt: TGTGCCAGCAGTTTTCTCGGGGCCGAGAACACTGAAGCTTTCTTT
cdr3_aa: CASSFLGAENTEAFF

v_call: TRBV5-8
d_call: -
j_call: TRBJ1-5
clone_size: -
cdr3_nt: TGTGCCAGCAGCTCGCATAGCAATCAGCCCCAGCATTTT
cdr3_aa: CASSSHSNQPQHF

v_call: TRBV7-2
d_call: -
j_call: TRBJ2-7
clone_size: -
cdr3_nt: TGTGCCAGCAGCGATTATTCCAGGGGACGGAGCGAGCAGTACTTC
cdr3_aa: CASSDYSRGRSEQYF

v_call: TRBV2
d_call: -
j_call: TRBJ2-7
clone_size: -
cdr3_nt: TGTGCCAGCAGGGGCGCATACGAGCAGTACTTC
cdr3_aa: CASRGAYEQYF

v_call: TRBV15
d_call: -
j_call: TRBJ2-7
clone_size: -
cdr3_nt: TGTGCCACCAGCAGAGGCCAAGTCCCCTACGAGCAGTACTTC
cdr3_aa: CATSRGQVPYEQYF

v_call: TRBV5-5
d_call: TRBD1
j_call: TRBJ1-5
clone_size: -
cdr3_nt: TGTGCCAGCAGCTTGGAGAGACAGGGTACCCAGCCCCAGCATTTT
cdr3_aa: CASSLERQGTQPQHF

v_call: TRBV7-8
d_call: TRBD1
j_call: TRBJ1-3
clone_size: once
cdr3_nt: TGTGCCAGCAGCTTCCCACAGGGGACTGGAAACACCATATATTTT
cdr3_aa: CASSFPQGTGNTIYF

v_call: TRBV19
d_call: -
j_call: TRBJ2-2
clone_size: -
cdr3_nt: TGTGCCAGTAGTATAAACACCCACACCGGGGAGCTGTTTTTT
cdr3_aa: CASSINTHTGELFF

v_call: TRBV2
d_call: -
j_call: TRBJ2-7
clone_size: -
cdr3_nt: TGTGCCAGCAGCTCTGACATCTACGAGCAGTACTTC
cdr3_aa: CASSSDIYEQYF

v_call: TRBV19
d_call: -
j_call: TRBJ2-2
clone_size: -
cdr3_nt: TGTGCCAGTATGAGGGCGGGGACGAACACCGGGGAGCTGTTTTTT
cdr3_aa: CASMRAGTNTGELFF

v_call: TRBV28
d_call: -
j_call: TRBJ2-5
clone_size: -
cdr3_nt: TGTGCCAGCAGCCCCTTGGGACTTGGGGAGACCCAGTACTTC
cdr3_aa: CASSPLGLGETQYF

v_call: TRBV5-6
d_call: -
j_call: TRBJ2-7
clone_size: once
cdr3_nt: TGTGCCAGCAGCTTCGAGCGGGCCTCTACTGAGCAGTACTTC
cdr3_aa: CASSFERASTEQYF

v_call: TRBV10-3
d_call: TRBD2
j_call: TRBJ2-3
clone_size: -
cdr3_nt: TGTGCCATCGGCCTGGGACTAGATCGGGTTACGCAGTATTTT
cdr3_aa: CAIGLGLDRVTQYF

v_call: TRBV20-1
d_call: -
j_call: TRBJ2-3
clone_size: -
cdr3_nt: TGCAGTGGGGAAGGGACAGATACGCAGTATTTT
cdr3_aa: CSGEGTDTQYF

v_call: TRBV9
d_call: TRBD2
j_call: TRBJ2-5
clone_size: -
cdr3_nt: TGTGCCAGCAGCGTAGCTACCCCGACCTTGTCAGCGGGGGGCGGGGAGACCCAGTACTTC
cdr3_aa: CASSVATPTLSAGGGETQYF

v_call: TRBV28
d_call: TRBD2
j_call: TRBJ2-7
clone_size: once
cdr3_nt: TGTGCCAGCAGCGGCAGCGGGGTCCGCTACGAGCAGTACTTC
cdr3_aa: CASSGSGVRYEQYF

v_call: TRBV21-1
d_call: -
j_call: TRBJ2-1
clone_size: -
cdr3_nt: TGTGCCAGCAGCCTTCAGACCCTAGGTTTCGATGAGCAGTTCTTC
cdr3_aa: CASSLQTLGFDEQFF

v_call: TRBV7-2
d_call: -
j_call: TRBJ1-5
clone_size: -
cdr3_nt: TGTGCCAGCAGCTTACTAGGCAGCACCAATCAGCCCCAGCATTTT
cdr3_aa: CASSLLGSTNQPQHF

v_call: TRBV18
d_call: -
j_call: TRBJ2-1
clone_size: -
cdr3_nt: TGTGCCAGCTCACCACGTGTAGTGGGTGATGAGCAGTTCTTC
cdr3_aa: CASSPRVVGDEQFF

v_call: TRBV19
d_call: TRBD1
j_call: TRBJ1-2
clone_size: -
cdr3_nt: TGTGCCAGTAGTAGACAGGGCGACGGCTACACCTTC
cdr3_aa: CASSRQGDGYTF

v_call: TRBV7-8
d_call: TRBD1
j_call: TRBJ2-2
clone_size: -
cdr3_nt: TGTGCCAGCAGGCGGACAGGGGGTGGCGGGGAGCTGTTTTTT
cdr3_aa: CASRRTGGGGELFF